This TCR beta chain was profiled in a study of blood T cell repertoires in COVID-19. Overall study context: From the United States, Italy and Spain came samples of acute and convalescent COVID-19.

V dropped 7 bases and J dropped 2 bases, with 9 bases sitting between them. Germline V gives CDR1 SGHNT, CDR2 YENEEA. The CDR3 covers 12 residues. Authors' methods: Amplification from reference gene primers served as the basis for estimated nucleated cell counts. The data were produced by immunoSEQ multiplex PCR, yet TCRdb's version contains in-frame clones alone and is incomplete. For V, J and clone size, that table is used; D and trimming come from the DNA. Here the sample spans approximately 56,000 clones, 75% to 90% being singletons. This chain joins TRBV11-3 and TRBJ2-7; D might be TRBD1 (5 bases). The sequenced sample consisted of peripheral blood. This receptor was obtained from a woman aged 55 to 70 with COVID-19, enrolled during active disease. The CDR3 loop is CASKQGPYEQYF. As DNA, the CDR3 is TGTGCCAGCAAGCAGGGTCCCTACGAGCAGTACTTC.